This T cell receptor (beta chain) appears in the sequencing data of a study of T cells in Graves' hyperthyroidism and ophthalmopathy. Overall study results and limits: Median prediction lead before ophthalmopathy onset was 6 to 8 months with the model. Most clonotypes that expanded in the thyroid above 0.001 also showed up in blood.

Amplification of TCR beta CDR3 regions used RNA as the template. In the first-round RT-PCR of the TCR CDR3, the HTBI primer set was used. Via MiXCR, TCRdb re-called the multiplex PCR reads, giving one row per CDR3 protein. In the table there are a few hundred thousand distinct CDR3 sequences, around 42% of which are singletons. Germline V CDR1 and CDR2: LNHNV, YYDKDF (reference sequence). The CDR3 consists of 14 residues. Trimming removed 6 bases from V and 7 bases from J, with 18 bases in between. Diagnosis of hyperthyroidism was new in patients aged 18 to 65, and its duration was under 2 months. Exclusion criteria comprised uncontrolled infection, other autoimmune disease, pregnancy or lactation. There are many counts of this clonotype. Its antigen is still unknown.

This TCR derives from a woman aged 18-29 years with Graves' hyperthyroidism. The chain carries TRBV15 and TRBJ1-2; D not resolved. The sample was peripheral blood or thyroid tissue (not recorded which). CDR3 nucleotides: TGTGCCACCAGGAGAAGAAATAGGGTGGGTGGCTACACCTTC. This encodes CATRRRNRVGGYTF.